This T cell receptor beta chain is from a study of tissue T cells after allogeneic stem cell transplantation. From germline, CDR1 is SGHRS and CDR2 YFSETQ. The CDR3 is 14 amino acids. The V segment lost 0 bases and the J segment 4 bases; nucleotides outside the gene matches: 3. Sequencing was performed with immunoSEQ multiplex PCR; in TCRdb, only in-frame clones are kept and a portion is missing. The sample holds over 950 clones, around three quarters seen once. The sequence derives from a female patient aged 35-70 years with steroid-refractory graft-versus-host disease after an allogeneic stem cell transplant. Some T cells could come from the graft donor. The sequencing here drew on esophageal tissue, taken at autopsy. V usage is TRBV5-1 and J usage is TRBJ1-1, with TRBD1 matching over 7 bases. CDR3 coding DNA: TGCGCCAGCAGCTTGGGGGCAGGGGGCACTGAAGCTTTCTTT. This codes for CASSLGAGGTEAFF.